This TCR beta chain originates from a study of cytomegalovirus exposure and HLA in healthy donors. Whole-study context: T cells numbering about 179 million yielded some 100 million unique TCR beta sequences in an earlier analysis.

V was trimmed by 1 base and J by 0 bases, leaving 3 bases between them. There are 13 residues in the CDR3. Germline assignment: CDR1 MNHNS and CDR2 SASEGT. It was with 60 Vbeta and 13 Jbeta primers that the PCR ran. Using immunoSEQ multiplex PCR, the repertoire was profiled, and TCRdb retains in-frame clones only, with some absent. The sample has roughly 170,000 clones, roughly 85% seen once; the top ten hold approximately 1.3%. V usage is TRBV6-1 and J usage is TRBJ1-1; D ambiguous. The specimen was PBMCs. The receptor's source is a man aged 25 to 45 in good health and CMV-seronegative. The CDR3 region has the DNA TGTGCCAGCAGTGAAGTAATGAACACTGAAGCTTTCTTT. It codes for CASSEVMNTEAFF.